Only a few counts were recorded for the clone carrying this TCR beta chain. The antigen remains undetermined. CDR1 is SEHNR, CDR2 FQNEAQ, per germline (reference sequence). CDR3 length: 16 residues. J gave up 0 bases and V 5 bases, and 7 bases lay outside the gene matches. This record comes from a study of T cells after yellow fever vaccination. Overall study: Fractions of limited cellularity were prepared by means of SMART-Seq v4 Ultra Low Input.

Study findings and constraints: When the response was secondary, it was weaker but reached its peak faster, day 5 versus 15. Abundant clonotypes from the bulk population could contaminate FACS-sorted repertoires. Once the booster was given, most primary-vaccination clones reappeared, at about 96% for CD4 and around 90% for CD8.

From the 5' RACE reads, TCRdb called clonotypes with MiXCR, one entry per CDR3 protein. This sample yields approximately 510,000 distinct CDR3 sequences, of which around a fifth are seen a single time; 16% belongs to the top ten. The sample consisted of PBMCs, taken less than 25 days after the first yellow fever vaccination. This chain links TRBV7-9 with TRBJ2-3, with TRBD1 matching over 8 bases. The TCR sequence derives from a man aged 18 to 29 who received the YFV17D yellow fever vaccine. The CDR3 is CASSPTGVDSTDTQYF. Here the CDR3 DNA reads TGTGCCAGCAGCCCGACAGGGGTGGATAGCACAGATACGCAGTATTTT.